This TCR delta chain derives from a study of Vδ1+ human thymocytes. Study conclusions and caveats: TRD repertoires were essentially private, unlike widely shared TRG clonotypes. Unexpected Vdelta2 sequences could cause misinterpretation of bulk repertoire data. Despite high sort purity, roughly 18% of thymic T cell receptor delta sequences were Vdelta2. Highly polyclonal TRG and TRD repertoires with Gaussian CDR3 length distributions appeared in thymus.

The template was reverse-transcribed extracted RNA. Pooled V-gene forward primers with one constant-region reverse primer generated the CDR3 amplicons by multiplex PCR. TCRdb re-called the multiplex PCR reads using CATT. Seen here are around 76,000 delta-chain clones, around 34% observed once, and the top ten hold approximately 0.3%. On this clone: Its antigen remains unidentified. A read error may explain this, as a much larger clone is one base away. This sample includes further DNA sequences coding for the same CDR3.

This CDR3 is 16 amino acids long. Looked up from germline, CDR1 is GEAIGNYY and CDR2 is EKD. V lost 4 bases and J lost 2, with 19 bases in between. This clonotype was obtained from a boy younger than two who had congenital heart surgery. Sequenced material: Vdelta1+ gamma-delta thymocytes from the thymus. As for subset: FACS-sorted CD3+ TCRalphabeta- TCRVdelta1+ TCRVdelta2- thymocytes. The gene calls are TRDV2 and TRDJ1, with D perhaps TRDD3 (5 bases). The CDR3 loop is CACDHPGQLVTDKLIF. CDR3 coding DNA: TGTGCCTGTGATCACCCAGGTCAACTGGTAACCGATAAACTCATCTTT.